One and the same sample provided the 13 T cell receptor beta chains below, sequenced in a study of blood T cell repertoires in COVID-19. Sequencing used immunoSEQ multiplex PCR; TCRdb keeps in-frame clones, though not all of them. The table shows around 440,000 clones, with 88% occurring only once. Sequenced material: peripheral blood. The receptors originated from a woman aged 45-65 years with COVID-19, enrolled during active disease.

The CDR3 is CSVGGPPNEQFF. Written as DNA, the CDR3 is TGCAGCGTTGGAGGCCCTCCTAATGAGCAGTTCTTC. V is TRBV29-1 and J is TRBJ2-1; D is ambiguous. Germline CDR1 reads SQVTM; CDR2 reads ANQGSEA. The CDR3 consists of 12 residues. The V and J ends lost 4 bases and 7 bases respectively, with 11 bases between them.

This clone was recorded a few times. The V gene is TRBV10-3, the J gene TRBJ1-5, with a weak D call TRBD1 (5 bases). Germline values: CDR1 ENHRY, CDR2 SYGVKD. V lost 4 bases and J lost 4, with 11 bases in between. The CDR3 loop spans 14 amino acids. The CDR3 here is CAISVQGTNQPQHF. The CDR3, as DNA: TGTGCCATCAGTGTTCAGGGTACTAATCAGCCCCAGCATTTT.

The J gene is TRBJ1-6, the V gene TRBV5-6; 7 positions match TRBD1. CDR3 length: 15 amino acids. J was trimmed by 7 bases and V by 4 bases; bases with no gene match: 8. Per germline, CDR1 SGHDT and CDR2 YYEEEE. CDR3 nucleotide sequence: TGTGCCAGCAGCCAGGCGGGCAGGGGGAATTCACCCCTCCACTTT. Translation gives CASSQAGRGNSPLHF.

The chain employs TRBV5-8 and TRBJ2-2; D not certain. Germline CDR1 SGHTS, CDR2 YDEGEE. The CDR3 is 16 residues long. The ends were cut back, 0 bases at V and 4 bases at J, with 13 bases in the middle. DNA of the CDR3: TGTGCCAGCAGCTTGGGGGCAGCTACCTTCACCGGGGAGCTGTTTTTT. Protein sequence: CASSLGAATFTGELFF.

This clone was seen a single time. CDR3 bases: TGCGCCAGCAGCCCGGGCGGAGGGGCCCCCAACTATGGCTACACCTTC. Translating it yields CASSPGGGAPNYGYTF. This chain links TRBV5-1 with TRBJ1-2; the D gene is possibly TRBD1 (5 bases). There are 16 residues in the CDR3. The V gene lost 4 bases and the J gene lost 2 bases, with 18 bases spanning the gap. The V gene's germline CDR1 is SGHRS and CDR2 YFSETQ.

The chain is built from TRBV5-4 and TRBJ1-1; D may be TRBD1 (5 bases). Trimming removed 4 bases at V and 6 bases at J, with 13 bases between. The germline gives CDR1 SGHNT, CDR2 YYREEE (reference sequence). CDR3 length equals 13 residues. The CDR3 coding sequence is TGTGCCAGCAGCCCGGGGGGGGGAGCTGAAGCTTTCTTT. Encoded protein: CASSPGGGAEAFF.

This clone has just one count. The rearrangement joins TRBV6-5 to TRBJ2-7, with TRBD1 identical over 8 bases. This CDR3 is 12 amino acids long. V dropped 8 bases and J dropped 2; count of bases not matched to a gene: 2. Germline V gives CDR1 MNHEY, CDR2 SVGAGI. Here the CDR3 reads CASGTGPYEQYF. As DNA, the CDR3 is TGTGCCAGCGGGACAGGTCCCTACGAGCAGTACTTC.

The V gene is TRBV6-5, the J gene TRBJ1-1; 10 nucleotides line up with TRBD1. The germline CDR1 and CDR2 sequences are MNHEY and SVGAGI. The CDR3 loop spans 15 amino acids. Unmatched junction bases numbered 9, after V lost 0 bases and J lost 11 bases. The CDR3, as DNA: TGTGCCAGCAGTTACTCGGACAGGGGGAGCCCAATCGCTTTCTTT. Protein: CASSYSDRGSPIAFF.

V and J are TRBV6-5 and TRBJ1-4; D might be TRBD1 (6 bases). CDR1 and CDR2 (germline): MNHEY, SVGAGI. V lost 6 bases, J lost 5 bases, and 16 bases lay in between. There are 15 residues in the CDR3. The CDR3 reads CASRDPGVPNEKLFF. The CDR3 DNA follows: TGTGCCAGCAGAGATCCAGGGGTCCCAAATGAAAAACTGTTTTTT.

The gene calls are TRBV27 and TRBJ2-1, with TRBD2 matching 12 bases. Trimming removed 7 bases from V and 7 bases from J; junction bases left unmatched: 5. Germline loops: CDR1 MNHEY, CDR2 SMNVEV (reference sequence). The CDR3 sequence is 14 residues long. CDR3 DNA sequence: TGTGCCAGCATCCTACTAGCGGGGGGAAATGAGCAGTTCTTC. This encodes CASILLAGGNEQFF.

The V and J genes are TRBV11-3 and TRBJ2-3, with TRBD2 matching over 9 bases. Looked up from germline, CDR1 is SGHNT and CDR2 is YENEEA. J gave up 2 bases and V 1 base, and 4 bases lay outside the gene matches. The CDR3 extends over 16 amino acids. In nucleotides, the CDR3 is TGTGCCAGCAGCTTAGGACTAGCGGACATCACAGATACGCAGTATTTT. Amino acids: CASSLGLADITDTQYF. The complete variable domain, with remaining parts taken from reference TRBV11-3 and TRBJ2-3, reads EAGVVQSPRYKIIEKKQPVAFWCNPISGHNTLYWYLQNLGQGPELLIRYENEEAVDDSQLPKDRFSAERLKGVDSTLKIQPAELGDSAVYLCASSLGLADITDTQYFGPGTRLTVL.

V is TRBV27 and J is TRBJ1-3, with 9 nucleotides matching TRBD1. The CDR3 covers 15 residues. Germline CDR1 MNHEY, CDR2 SMNVEV (reference sequence). V trimming: 7 bases; J trimming: 7 bases; junction bases outside the gene matches: 11. CDR3 nucleotides: TGTGCCAGCAAACCCGGGACAGGGTTTTTCAACACCATATATTTT. Amino acids: CASKPGTGFFNTIYF.

The genes are TRBV19 and TRBJ2-7; D gene unclear. Between the trimmed V and J ends, which lost 1 base and 3 bases, there was a span of 7 bases. The CDR3 is 13 amino acids. Germline V gene lookup returns CDR1 LNHDA and CDR2 SQIVND (reference sequence). The CDR3 here is CASSIGSLYEQYF. CDR3 nucleotides: TGTGCCAGTAGTATAGGCTCACTCTACGAGCAGTACTTC. Variable domain in full (rest from reference TRBV19 and TRBJ2-7): DGGITQSPKYLFRKEGQNVTLSCEQNLNHDAMYWYRQDPGQGLRLIYYSQIVNDFQKGDIAEGYSVSREKKESFPLTVTSAQKNPTAFYLCASSIGSLYEQYFGPGTRLTVT.